The 10 T cell receptor beta chains below were found in one sample sequenced in a study of tumor-infiltrating lymphocytes in primary liver carcinoma. Co-extraction of both nucleic acids (RNA and DNA) used about 19-33 mg of unsorted bulk tissue. From approximately 0.5 ug of total RNA, TCR beta-specific cDNA was reverse-transcribed using a constant-region primer. For TCR beta, libraries were produced by three nested multiplex PCR rounds using slightly modified ARM-PCR. In the first two PCR rounds, TRBV1-TRBV30 forward primers were paired with a C-beta reverse primer, and each round lasted nine to ten cycles. TCRdb itself ran the multiplex PCR reads through MiXCR, one entry per CDR3 protein. In the table there are 100,000 or so distinct CDR3 sequences, around 80% of which are singletons. What was sequenced was liver tumor tissue from sampling region 3. Subset: tumor region T3, left-lateral pole. The receptors here all came from a man aged 35-49 years with primary liver carcinoma and hepatitis B virus infection.

In the case of this clonotype: One end of the junction is discordant with germline, which a read error may explain. The chain carries TRBV10-3 and TRBJ2-3; D is undetermined. Looked up from germline, CDR1 is ENHRY and CDR2 is SYGVKD. This CDR3 region has 12 residues. In DNA form, the CDR3 reads TGTGGCATCAGTGCCATTATAGATACGCAGTATTTT. It encodes CGISAIIDTQYF.

A word on this clonotype: A much larger clone sits a single nucleotide away, making a read error possible. The chain is built from TRBV6-4 and TRBJ2-3, with 11 bases identical to TRBD2. This CDR3 comprises 16 residues. Germline CDR1 and CDR2: MRHNA and SNTAGT. DNA for the CDR3: TGTGCCAACAGTGCCGTAGCGGGAGGGAGCACAGATACGCAGTATTTT. This translates into CANSAVAGGSTDTQYF.

The V and J genes are TRBV6-1 and TRBJ2-7, with 7 bases fitting TRBD1. Germline V gene lookup returns CDR1 MNHNS and CDR2 SASEGT. The CDR3 is 15 residues long. This CDR3 reads CVISETGVSSYEQYF. CDR3 coding DNA: TGTGTCATCAGTGAAACAGGGGTCAGTTCCTACGAGCAGTACTTC.

In its sample, this clonotype is medium-sized (0.01 to 0.1%). The V gene is TRBV6-2 or TRBV6-3, the J gene TRBJ2-1; TRBD2 matches 11 bases. The CDR3 covers 15 residues. Germline values: CDR1 MNHEY, CDR2 SVGEGT. V shed 6 bases, J shed 4 bases, and the junction held 5 bases outside the gene matches. This chain's CDR3 is CASRTGTSGYNEQFF. The CDR3 DNA reads as TGTGCCAGCAGAACCGGGACTAGCGGTTACAATGAGCAGTTCTTC.

Remarks on this clonotype: At one boundary the junction diverges from the germline segment, which might be a read error. V gene TRBV14 combines with J gene TRBJ1-2, with TRBD1 matching over 7 bases. Germline CDR1 is SGHDN and CDR2 is FVKESK. This CDR3 has 17 residues. The CDR3 is CGSSRIVQGTHNYGYTF. CDR3 in DNA: TGTGGCAGCAGCCGCATCGTACAGGGGACCCATAACTATGGCTACACCTTC.

Note on this clonotype: A junction boundary mismatches the germline segment, possibly from a read error. V gene TRBV14 combines with J gene TRBJ2-1; D possibly corresponds to TRBD2 (6 bases). CDR1 is SGHDN, CDR2 FVKESK, per germline. The length of the CDR3 is 16 residues. CDR3 protein: CASSGVAGWVNNERFF. CDR3 DNA sequence: TGTGCCAGCAGTGGCGTGGCGGGATGGGTAAACAATGAGCGGTTCTTC.

With regard to this clonotype: This may arise from a read error, as a much more abundant clone is one base away. The chain is built from TRBV28 and TRBJ2-5, with 8 bases identical to TRBD2. The length of the CDR3 is 16 residues. Germline CDR1 and CDR2: MDHEN and SYDVKM. The CDR3 coding sequence is TGTGTCAGCAGTTTGAGCGGGAGCAATACAGGGGAGACCCAGTACTTC. It specifies CVSSLSGSNTGETQYF.

This clonotype was counted many times. V gene TRBV6-6 combines with J gene TRBJ2-2; D call uncertain. The germline V and J ends were trimmed by 2 bases and 1 base, with 5 bases remaining between them. Germline CDR1 MNHNY, CDR2 SVGAGI (reference sequence). This CDR3 contains 14 residues. Written as DNA, the CDR3 is TGTGCCAGCAGTTACGGAAAGAACACCGGGGAGCTGTTTTTT. Its translation is CASSYGKNTGELFF.

Worth noting for this clonotype: A read error may account for a junction end that differs from germline. The chain combines TRBV11-2 with TRBJ2-7; possibly TRBD1 or TRBD2 for D (6 bases each). Germline assignment: CDR1 SGHAT and CDR2 FQNNGV. This CDR3 has 12 residues. CDR3 coding DNA: TGTAACAGCAGTCTCGGGGGCTACGAGCAGTATTTC. Its protein product is CNSSLGGYEQYF.

Notes on this clonotype: At one end the junction does not follow the germline gene, possibly because of a read error. The chain combines TRBV5-4 with TRBJ1-5; maybe TRBD1 (5 bases). The CDR3 covers 14 residues. Germline CDR1 and CDR2: SGHNT and YYREEE (reference sequence). CDR3 sequence: CASSLDGQYQPQRF. DNA of the CDR3: TGTGCCAGTAGCTTGGATGGACAATATCAGCCCCAGCGTTTT.